The entry below gives a single T cell receptor (beta chain) sequence along with its context. The antigen is not known. Both 60 Vbeta primers and 13 Jbeta primers went into the PCR. The repertoire was sequenced with immunoSEQ multiplex PCR; TCRdb's copy has only in-frame clones and lacks some. The profile shows about 110,000 clones, roughly 82% of them singletons. These data are taken from a study of cytomegalovirus exposure and HLA in healthy donors. Whole-study findings and limits: Reports showed the classifier diagnosing cytomegalovirus status with high specificity and sensitivity. Rates of TCR association differed by HLA locus in a later analysis, with DRB1 highest and HLA-C lowest. As a later analysis showed, several of the most significant clusters appeared to be linked to common viral pathogens.

Sequencing was done on a sample of PBMCs. The clonotype was recovered from a male donor in good health and CMV-seropositive.

The CDR3 DNA sequence: TGTGCCAGCAGCGCATACATGAGGACGCAGTATTTT. Its translation is CASSAYMRTQYF. The V gene is TRBV7-2, the J gene TRBJ2-3; D remains unclear. The germline V and J ends were trimmed by 5 bases and 9 bases, with 12 bases remaining between them. CDR3 length: 12 residues. Germline V CDR1 and CDR2: SGHTA, FQGNSA.